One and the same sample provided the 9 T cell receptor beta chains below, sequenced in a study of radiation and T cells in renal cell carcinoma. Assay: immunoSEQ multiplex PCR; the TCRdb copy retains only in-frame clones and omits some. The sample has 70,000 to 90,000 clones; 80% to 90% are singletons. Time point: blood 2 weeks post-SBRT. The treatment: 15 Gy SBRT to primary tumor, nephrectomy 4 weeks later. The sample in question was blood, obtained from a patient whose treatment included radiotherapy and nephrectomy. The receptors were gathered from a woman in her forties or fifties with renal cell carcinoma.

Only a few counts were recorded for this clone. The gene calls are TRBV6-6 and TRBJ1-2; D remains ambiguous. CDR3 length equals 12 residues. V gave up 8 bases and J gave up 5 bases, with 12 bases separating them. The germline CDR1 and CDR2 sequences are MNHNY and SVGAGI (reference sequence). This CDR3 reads CASQGMEYGYTF. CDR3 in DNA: TGTGCCAGCCAAGGGATGGAGTATGGCTACACCTTC.

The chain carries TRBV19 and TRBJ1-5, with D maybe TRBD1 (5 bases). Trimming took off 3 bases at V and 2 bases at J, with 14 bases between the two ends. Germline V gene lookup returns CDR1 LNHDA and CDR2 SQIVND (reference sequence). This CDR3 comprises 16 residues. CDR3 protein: CASSMMQGTGNQPQHF. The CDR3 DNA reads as TGTGCCAGTAGTATGATGCAAGGGACCGGCAATCAGCCCCAGCATTTT.

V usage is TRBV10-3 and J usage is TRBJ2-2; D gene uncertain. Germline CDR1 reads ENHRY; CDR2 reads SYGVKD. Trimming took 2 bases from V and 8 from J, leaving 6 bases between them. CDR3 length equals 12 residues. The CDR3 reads CAISEIRGELFF. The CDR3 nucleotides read TGTGCCATCAGTGAGATTCGGGGGGAGCTGTTTTTT.

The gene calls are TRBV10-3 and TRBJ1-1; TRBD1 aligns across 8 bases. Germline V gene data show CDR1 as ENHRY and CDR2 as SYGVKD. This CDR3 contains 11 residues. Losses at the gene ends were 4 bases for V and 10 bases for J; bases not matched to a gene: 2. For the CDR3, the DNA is TGTGCCATCAGTGGGCAGGGGGCAGCTTTCTTT. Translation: CAISGQGAAFF.

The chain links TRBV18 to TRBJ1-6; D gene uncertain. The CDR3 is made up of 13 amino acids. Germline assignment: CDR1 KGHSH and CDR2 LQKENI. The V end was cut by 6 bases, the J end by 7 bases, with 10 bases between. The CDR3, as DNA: TGTGCCAGCTCGCGGGTGAGGAATTCACCCCTCCACTTT. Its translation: CASSRVRNSPLHF.

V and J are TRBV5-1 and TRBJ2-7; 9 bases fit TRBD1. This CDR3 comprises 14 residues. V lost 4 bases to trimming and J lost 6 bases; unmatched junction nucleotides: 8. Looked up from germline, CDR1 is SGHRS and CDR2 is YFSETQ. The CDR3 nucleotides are TGCGCCAGCAGCCGCAGGACAGGGGAGCTCGAGCAGTACTTC. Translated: CASSRRTGELEQYF. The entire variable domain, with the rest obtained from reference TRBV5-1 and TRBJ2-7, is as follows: KAGVTQTPRYLIKTRGQQVTLSCSPISGHRSVSWYQQTPGQGLQFLFEYFSETQRNKGNFPGRFSGRQFSNSRSEMNVSTLELGDSALYLCASSRRTGELEQYFGPGTRLTVT.

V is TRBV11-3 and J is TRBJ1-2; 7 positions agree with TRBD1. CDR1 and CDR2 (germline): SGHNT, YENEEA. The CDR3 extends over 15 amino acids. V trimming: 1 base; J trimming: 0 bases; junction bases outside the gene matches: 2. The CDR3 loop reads CASSLGDSANYGYTF. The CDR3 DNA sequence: TGTGCCAGCAGCTTAGGGGACAGCGCTAACTATGGCTACACCTTC.

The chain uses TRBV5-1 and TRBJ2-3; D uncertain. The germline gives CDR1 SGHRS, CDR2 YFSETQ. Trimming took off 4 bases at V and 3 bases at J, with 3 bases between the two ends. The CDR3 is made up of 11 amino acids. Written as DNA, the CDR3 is TGCGCCAGCAGCACAACAGATACGCAGTATTTT. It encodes CASSTTDTQYF.

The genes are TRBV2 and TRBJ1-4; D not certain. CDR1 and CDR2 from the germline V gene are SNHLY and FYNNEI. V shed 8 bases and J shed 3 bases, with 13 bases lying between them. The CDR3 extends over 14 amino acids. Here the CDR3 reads CASRLDWANEKLFF. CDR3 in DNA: TGTGCCAGCCGACTTGATTGGGCTAATGAAAAACTGTTTTTT.